Following are 30 T cell receptor beta chains from one sample sequenced in a study of T cell responses to AZD1222 COVID-19 vaccine (dated by TCRdb to the early 2020s). The sample's time point label is to be understood as: about 28 days (+/-7) after the second vaccine dose. Library preparation used the immunoSEQ multiplex PCR assay. TCRdb stores this immuneACCESS table with in-frame sequences only. Part of the clones is absent; in the studies checked, under half of the shortfall reflects unresolved V genes, and no reason is known for the rest. The sample includes 65,000 to 100,000 clones, with roughly 90% observed a single time. Roughly 8% of the sample comes from the top ten. Sequencing was performed on peripheral blood, taken 28 days after the second AZD1222 dose. The receptors stem from an adult who received the AZD1222 COVID-19 vaccine.

Only one count was recorded for this clone. This rearrangement joins TRBV7-2 to TRBJ2-7; D gene ambiguous. The CDR3 totals 12 residues. The V and J ends lost 7 bases and 1 base respectively, with 8 bases between them. The germline V gene encodes CDR1 SGHTA and CDR2 FQGNSA. CDR3 sequence reads: CASIVGSYEQYF. Written as DNA, the CDR3 is TGTGCCAGCATCGTGGGTTCCTACGAGCAGTACTTC.

The count of this clone is one. For the CDR3, the DNA is TGTGCCAGTACCTCCCTCGGGGGAGTCGGCACAGATACGCAGTATTTT. Protein product: CASTSLGGVGTDTQYF. V is TRBV19 and J is TRBJ2-3; tentative D call: TRBD2 (6 bases). Deletions cut 7 bases from V and 1 base from J, with 18 bases between. CDR1 and CDR2 from the germline V gene are LNHDA and SQIVND (reference sequence). This CDR3 is built from 16 residues.

The rearrangement uses TRBV18 and TRBJ2-1; 7 nucleotides line up with TRBD2. CDR1 is KGHSH, CDR2 LQKENI, per germline. V gave up 1 base and J gave up 6 bases; unmatched junction bases: 9. The CDR3 has 16 amino acids. CDR3 residues: CASSPQLAEGFNEQFF. In DNA, the CDR3 is TGTGCCAGCTCACCACAGCTAGCGGAGGGCTTCAATGAGCAGTTCTTC. The variable domain in full, completed from reference TRBV18 and TRBJ2-1, reads NAGVMQNPRHLVRRRGQEARLRCSPMKGHSHVYWYRQLPEEGLKFMVYLQKENIIDESGMPKERFSAEFPKEGPSILRIQQVVRGDSAAYFCASSPQLAEGFNEQFFGPGTRLTVL.

This chain links TRBV3-1 (or the pseudogene TRBV3-2) with TRBJ1-2, with 7 bases aligning to TRBD1. The V gene end was trimmed by 3 bases and the J gene end by 9 bases; junction bases not matched to a gene: 10. This CDR3 is 14 amino acids long. The germline V gene has CDR1 LGHDT and CDR2 YNNKEL (reference sequence). The CDR3 sequence is CASSQGQTAASYTF. The CDR3 DNA sequence: TGTGCCAGCAGCCAGGGACAGACAGCTGCTAGCTACACCTTC.

In nucleotides, the CDR3 is TGTGCCAGTAAACCGGGACAGGGGGTTCAGCCCCAGCATTTT. Protein: CASKPGQGVQPQHF. This chain uses TRBV19 with TRBJ1-5; the match to TRBD1 covers 11 bases. CDR3 length: 14 amino acids. With V trimmed by 7 bases and J by 6 bases, 5 bases remained unmatched. Germline CDR1 and CDR2: LNHDA and SQIVND (reference sequence).

Here the CDR3 reads CAISERGQTGYTF. As DNA, the CDR3 is TGTGCCATCAGTGAGCGAGGCCAAACCGGCTACACCTTC. The chain recombines TRBV10-3 with TRBJ1-2; D is unresolved. The germline V gene encodes CDR1 ENHRY and CDR2 SYGVKD. This CDR3 comprises 13 residues. V dropped 2 bases and J dropped 8 bases, with 12 bases sitting between them.

This clone has more than one count but fewer than ten. This chain uses TRBV24-1 with TRBJ1-2; 9 bases match TRBD1. Germline V gene data show CDR1 as KGHDR and CDR2 as SFDVKD. With V trimmed by 9 bases and J by 6 bases, 7 bases remained unmatched. The CDR3 extends over 13 amino acids. The CDR3 region is CATGTGNTNGYTF. The CDR3 nucleotides are TGTGCCACCGGGACAGGGAATACTAATGGCTACACCTTC.

The chain carries TRBV4-3 and TRBJ2-7, with 7 bases fitting TRBD2. V lost 6 bases and J lost 5; bases outside the gene matches: 7. This CDR3 has 13 residues. Germline V gives CDR1 LGHNA, CDR2 YSLEER. The CDR3: CASRGGPKDEQYF. CDR3 in DNA: TGCGCCAGCAGGGGAGGGCCCAAGGACGAGCAGTACTTC.

The chain employs TRBV18 and TRBJ2-3, with 7 bases matching TRBD2. Trimming took 3 bases from V and 0 from J; bases not matched to a gene: 6. The CDR3 extends over 16 amino acids. Germline V gives CDR1 KGHSH, CDR2 LQKENI. CDR3 nucleotide sequence: TGTGCCAGCTCACCCAAGCTAGCGGCTAGCACAGATACGCAGTATTTT. It yields the protein CASSPKLAASTDTQYF.

This clone has more than one count but fewer than ten. This chain connects TRBV4-1 to TRBJ1-3; no firm D call. The CDR3 loop spans 16 amino acids. The germline V and J ends were trimmed by 1 base and 2 bases, with 12 bases remaining between them. Germline values: CDR1 MGHRA, CDR2 YSYEKL. CDR3 protein: CASSQGPAKTGNTIYF. CDR3 nucleotide sequence: TGCGCCAGCAGCCAAGGCCCCGCAAAGACTGGAAACACCATATATTTT.

This chain uses TRBV4-1 with TRBJ1-4, with 7 bases lining up with TRBD1. CDR3 length: 17 amino acids. The J segment lost 3 bases and the V segment lost 3 bases, leaving 10 bases of the junction unmatched. CDR1 is MGHRA and CDR2 is YSYEKL in the germline V gene. The CDR3 protein is CASSQVERGLANEKLFF. In nucleotides, the CDR3 is TGCGCCAGCAGCCAGGTGGAGAGGGGGCTTGCTAATGAAAAACTGTTTTTT.

The V gene is TRBV10-1, the J gene TRBJ2-5; tentative D call: TRBD1 (5 bases). The germline CDR1 and CDR2 sequences are WNHNN and SYGVQD (reference sequence). CDR3 length: 13 amino acids. V was cut by 8 bases and J by 5 bases, with 15 bases left in between. The CDR3 here is CASSLAGKETQYF. CDR3 DNA: TGCGCCAGCTCCCTCGCAGGGAAGGAGACCCAGTACTTC.

The chain combines TRBV30 with TRBJ1-1, with D possibly matching TRBD1 (6 bases). CDR3 size: 13 residues. Trimming shortened V by 8 bases and J by 5 bases, and 18 bases separated the two germline ends. Germline V gene sequence: CDR1 GTSNPN, CDR2 SVGIG (reference sequence). This chain's CDR3 is CAILGRGGTEAFF. CDR3 DNA sequence: TGTGCCATACTAGGCAGGGGAGGAACTGAAGCTTTCTTT.

This clone has a single count. The rearrangement uses TRBV29-1 and TRBJ2-7; 10 bases line up with TRBD1. Looked up from germline, CDR1 is SQVTM and CDR2 is ANQGSEA. J was trimmed by 7 bases and V by 4 bases; bases with no gene match: 10. This CDR3 is built from 14 residues. The CDR3 sequence is CSVVGQGVTWEQYF. The CDR3 DNA is TGCAGCGTTGTAGGACAGGGGGTGACTTGGGAGCAGTACTTC.

This rearrangement joins TRBV18 to TRBJ1-6; D remains ambiguous. Germline V gene data show CDR1 as KGHSH and CDR2 as LQKENI. CDR3 length equals 13 residues. V was shortened by 8 bases and J by 5 bases, with 10 bases between the two germline ends. In DNA, the CDR3 is TGTGCCAGCCAAGGGATTGATAATTCACCCCTCCACTTT. It is translated as CASQGIDNSPLHF.

This sequence joins TRBV5-1 and TRBJ2-7; 8 positions match TRBD1. The CDR3 runs to 14 residues. V dropped 4 bases and J dropped 2; count of bases not matched to a gene: 5. CDR1 and CDR2 from the germline V gene are SGHRS and YFSETQ. CDR3 residues: CASSTRGPPYEQYF. Written as DNA, the CDR3 is TGCGCCAGCAGCACCAGGGGGCCCCCCTACGAGCAGTACTTC.

The chain links TRBV27 to TRBJ1-4; TRBD1 is a possible D gene (5 bases). The CDR3 has 13 residues. CDR1 is MNHEY, CDR2 SMNVEV, per germline (reference sequence). The germline V and J ends were trimmed by 5 bases and 12 bases, with 16 bases remaining between them. DNA for the CDR3: TGTGCCAGCAGTCCAATCTCCTCGGGGCAACTGTTTTTT. Translation: CASSPISSGQLFF.

The chain employs TRBV27 and TRBJ1-2, with 7 bases lining up with TRBD1. Germline trimming cut 6 bases from V and 0 bases from J; bases unmatched to any gene: 4. The CDR3 runs 14 residues. The germline V gene encodes CDR1 MNHEY and CDR2 SMNVEV (reference sequence). The CDR3 loop reads CASSATGANYGYTF. CDR3 bases: TGTGCCAGCAGCGCTACAGGGGCTAACTATGGCTACACCTTC.

This clone turned up a few times. This rearrangement joins TRBV7-3 to TRBJ2-2, with 7 bases identical to TRBD2. Germline values: CDR1 SGHTA, CDR2 FQGTGA. The J segment lost 4 bases and the V segment lost 4 bases, leaving 3 bases of the junction unmatched. The CDR3 has 14 residues. CDR3 DNA sequence: TGTGCCAGCAGCTCACTAGCGCGCACCGGGGAGCTGTTTTTT. It codes for CASSSLARTGELFF.

The genes are TRBV11-3 and TRBJ2-1, with 8 bases fitting TRBD1. The CDR3 covers 14 residues. Germline V gene sequence: CDR1 SGHNT, CDR2 YENEEA. V trimming: 5 bases; J trimming: 5 bases; junction bases outside the gene matches: 5. CDR3 residues: CASSLPTGDNEQFF. DNA for the CDR3: TGTGCCAGCAGCCTCCCGACAGGGGACAATGAGCAGTTCTTC.

The chain combines TRBV2 with TRBJ2-7; no firm D call. Trimming shortened V by 3 bases and J by 3 bases, and 6 bases separated the two germline ends. There are 12 residues in the CDR3. Germline loops: CDR1 SNHLY, CDR2 FYNNEI. Here the CDR3 DNA reads TGTGCCAGCAGTGACGGCTTCTACGAGCAGTACTTC. Its protein is CASSDGFYEQYF.

In its sample, this clone was seen a few times. This rearrangement joins TRBV12-3 or TRBV12-4 to TRBJ2-3, with D unclear. The V gene lost 7 bases and the J gene lost 4 bases, with 6 bases spanning the gap. CDR3 length: 11 residues. The CDR3 DNA reads TGTGCCAGCACCGATTCAGATACGCAGTATTTT. Translation gives CASTDSDTQYF.

The chain combines TRBV11-2 with TRBJ2-7, with D unresolved. V was pared by 1 base and J by 2 bases, with 9 bases between. The CDR3 covers 14 residues. CDR1 is SGHAT, CDR2 FQNNGV, per germline. The CDR3 spells CASSLGLGTYEQYF. CDR3 in DNA: TGTGCCAGCAGCTTAGGGCTGGGTACCTACGAGCAGTACTTC.

This chain joins TRBV19 and TRBJ1-2; TRBD1 is a possible D gene (5 bases). The CDR3 runs to 17 residues. Trimming left V 3 bases short and J 2 bases short, with 19 bases between. Germline CDR1 is LNHDA and CDR2 is SQIVND (reference sequence). CDR3 nucleotides: TGTGCCAGTAGTATCCCCTCGCCGGGACGGGTAAACTATGGCTACACCTTC. Translated, it gives CASSIPSPGRVNYGYTF.

This clone was seen once. V and J are TRBV6-2 or TRBV6-3 and TRBJ2-2; no clear D gene. Between the trimmed V and J ends, which lost 2 bases and 0 bases, there was a span of 7 bases. Germline V gene data show CDR1 as MNHEY and CDR2 as SVGEGT. The CDR3 consists of 15 residues. The CDR3 sequence is CASSYQAANTGELFF. The CDR3 DNA follows: TGTGCCAGCAGTTACCAGGCGGCGAACACCGGGGAGCTGTTTTTT.

The chain uses TRBV27 and TRBJ2-7; 7 bases are a match to TRBD2. Germline lookup yields CDR1 MNHEY and CDR2 SMNVEV (reference sequence). The CDR3 is 13 amino acids. J gave up 3 bases and V 7 bases, and 6 bases lay outside the gene matches. CDR3 amino acids: CASIASGRYEQYF. The CDR3 bases are TGTGCCAGCATTGCTAGCGGACGCTACGAGCAGTACTTC.

The chain employs TRBV29-1 and TRBJ2-6; D ambiguous. CDR3 size: 13 residues. Looked up from germline, CDR1 is SQVTM and CDR2 is ANQGSEA. Between the trimmed V and J ends, which lost 4 bases and 2 bases, there was a span of 6 bases. This CDR3 reads CSVGGPGANVLTF. The CDR3 nucleotides read TGCAGCGTTGGAGGCCCTGGGGCCAACGTCCTGACTTTC.

This chain connects TRBV6-5 to TRBJ2-7; D ambiguous. The germline V and J ends were trimmed by 2 bases and 0 bases, with 11 bases remaining between them. The CDR3 totals 15 residues. Germline CDR1 MNHEY, CDR2 SVGAGI. The CDR3 here is CASSYQRLPSYEQYF. In DNA, the CDR3 is TGTGCCAGCAGTTACCAACGACTTCCCTCCTACGAGCAGTACTTC.

The genes are TRBV28 and TRBJ1-2; tentative D call: TRBD1 (5 bases). The CDR3 is made up of 14 amino acids. From germline, CDR1 is MDHEN and CDR2 SYDVKM. Trimming removed 4 bases from V and 4 bases from J, with 13 bases in between. The CDR3 DNA reads as TGTGCCAGCAGTTCTGGAGGGCAGGGCTATGGCTACACCTTC. Encoded protein: CASSSGGQGYGYTF.

J is TRBJ2-7 and V is TRBV6-5; 11 nucleotides match TRBD1. The germline CDR1 and CDR2 sequences are MNHEY and SVGAGI. This CDR3 contains 14 residues. The V and J ends lost 6 bases and 5 bases, in that order; junction bases with no gene match: 6. The CDR3 nucleotides are TGTGCCAGCAGCCAAGGGACAGGGGGGGACGAGCAGTACTTC. It is translated as CASSQGTGGDEQYF.